Below are 13 T cell receptor beta chains sequenced from a single sample in a study of blood T cell repertoires in COVID-19 (dated by TCRdb to 2020 to 2021). The method was the immunoSEQ multiplex PCR assay. TCRdb took over this immuneACCESS table, retaining in-frame rearrangements with V and J assigned. Such tables are incomplete; in checked studies, under half of the missing clones stem from an unresolved V gene, and the remainder is unexplained. This sample is represented by about 23,000 clones; around nine tenths of them were singletons. The ten biggest clones cover around 8% of the sample. Sequencing input: peripheral blood. These receptor sequences come from a human donor in a cohort sampled during active COVID-19.

V and J are TRBV6-5 and TRBJ2-1; 12 bases agree with TRBD2. CDR3 size: 13 residues. Per the germline V gene, CDR1 is MNHEY and CDR2 is SVGAGI. The CDR3 nucleotides are TGTAGGGCTAGCGGGAGGGATTACAATGAGCAGTTCTTC. Encoded protein: CRASGRDYNEQFF.

CDR3 sequence reads: CASSPLAGGPEQYF. The CDR3 DNA sequence: TGTGCCAGCAGTCCCCTAGCGGGAGGGCCCGAGCAGTACTTC. This chain links TRBV25-1 with TRBJ2-7; TRBD2 agrees at 12 bases. V lost 5 bases, J lost 6 bases, and 5 bases stayed unmatched. CDR1 is MGHDK, CDR2 SYGVNS, per germline. This CDR3 has 14 residues.

The J gene is TRBJ2-7, the V gene TRBV28, with 9 bases matching TRBD1. CDR1 and CDR2 from the germline V gene are MDHEN and SYDVKM. This CDR3 comprises 16 residues. V lost 6 bases to trimming and J lost 0 bases; unmatched junction nucleotides: 9. The CDR3 loop reads CASRSTGTGSSYEQYF. DNA of the CDR3: TGTGCCAGCAGATCTACCGGGACAGGGAGCTCCTACGAGCAGTACTTC.

The chain links TRBV6-6 to TRBJ1-1, with 7 bases identical to TRBD1. CDR3 size: 15 residues. Germline V lookup: CDR1 MNHNY, CDR2 SVGAGI (reference sequence). Trimming removed 0 bases from V and 4 bases from J; junction bases left unmatched: 5. Here the CDR3 reads CASSYSRGGVTEAFF. CDR3 nucleotide sequence: TGTGCCAGCAGTTACTCCAGAGGGGGCGTCACTGAAGCTTTCTTT.

This chain joins TRBV28 and TRBJ2-1; tentatively, D is TRBD1 (6 bases). Trimming pared 5 bases from V and 9 bases from J, leaving 8 bases between. CDR1 is MDHEN and CDR2 is SYDVKM in the germline V gene. CDR3 length: 11 residues. In DNA, the CDR3 is TGTGCCAGCAGTACAGGGTTTGAGCAGTTCTTC. This codes for CASSTGFEQFF.

The chain uses TRBV27 and TRBJ2-7; D might be TRBD1 (7 bases). V lost 3 bases and J lost 4, with 25 bases in between. Germline CDR1 reads MNHEY; CDR2 reads SMNVEV (reference sequence). The CDR3 consists of 18 residues. The CDR3 spells CASSLRTGGNSGSYEQYF. The CDR3 nucleotides are TGTGCCAGCAGTTTGCGGACAGGTGGAAATAGCGGCTCATACGAGCAGTACTTC.

The chain employs TRBV9 and TRBJ2-1; D unclear. The germline CDR1 and CDR2 sequences are SGDLS and YYNGEE. This CDR3 region has 13 residues. Trimming took 0 bases from V and 6 from J, leaving 7 bases between them. CDR3 region: CASSVGTVNEQFF. The CDR3 coding sequence is TGTGCCAGCAGCGTAGGAACTGTCAATGAGCAGTTCTTC. Full variable domain (missing parts from reference TRBV9 and TRBJ2-1): DSGVTQTPKHLITATGQRVTLRCSPRSGDLSVYWYQQSLDQGLQFLIQYYNGEERAKGNILERFSAQQFPDLHSELNLSSLELGDSALYFCASSVGTVNEQFFGPGTRLTVL.

The rearrangement joins TRBV7-9 to TRBJ1-2; 11 positions agree with TRBD1. This CDR3 has 15 residues. V lost 6 bases to trimming and J lost 5 bases; unmatched junction nucleotides: 8. In germline, CDR1 is SEHNR, CDR2 FQNEAQ (reference sequence). The DNA of the CDR3 is TGTGCCAGCAGACAATCAGGACAGGGGGCTTATGGCTACACCTTC. It specifies CASRQSGQGAYGYTF.

CDR3 in amino acids: CASTSGGPGDTQYF. CDR3 bases: TGTGCCAGCACTAGCGGGGGGCCGGGGGATACGCAGTATTTT. The chain has TRBV9 and TRBJ2-3; 11 nucleotides agree with TRBD2. The germline V gene has CDR1 SGDLS and CDR2 YYNGEE. Losses at the gene ends were 6 bases for V and 6 bases for J; bases not matched to a gene: 6. The CDR3 extends over 14 amino acids. The full variable domain, rest sourced from reference TRBV9 and TRBJ2-3, is DSGVTQTPKHLITATGQRVTLRCSPRSGDLSVYWYQQSLDQGLQFLIQYYNGEERAKGNILERFSAQQFPDLHSELNLSSLELGDSALYFCASTSGGPGDTQYFGPGTRLTVL.

The rearrangement uses TRBV7-2 and TRBJ2-2, with 7 bases that match TRBD1. Germline trimming cut 4 bases from V and 2 bases from J; bases unmatched to any gene: 4. Germline CDR1 reads SGHTA; CDR2 reads FQGNSA. This CDR3 is 15 amino acids long. In nucleotides, the CDR3 is TGTGCCAGCAGCTCGGACAGGATTAACACCGGGGAGCTGTTTTTT. As protein: CASSSDRINTGELFF. Full variable domain (remainder filled in from reference TRBV7-2 and TRBJ2-2): GAGVSQSPSNKVTEKGKDVELRCDPISGHTALYWYRQSLGQGLEFLIYFQGNSAPDKSGLPSDRFSAERTGGSVSTLTIQRTQQEDSAVYLCASSSDRINTGELFFGEGSRLTVL.

This clone showed up just once. V is TRBV24-1 and J is TRBJ2-2; TRBD1 might be the D (5 bases). There are 16 residues in the CDR3. From germline, CDR1 is KGHDR and CDR2 SFDVKD. Trimming left V 3 bases short and J 5 bases short, with 15 bases between. In DNA form, the CDR3 reads TGTGCCACCAGTGATCCTGGCCAGGGTGGTACCGGGGAGCTGTTTTTT. This codes for CATSDPGQGGTGELFF.

V usage is TRBV19 and J usage is TRBJ1-4; no reliable D call. Germline V lookup: CDR1 LNHDA, CDR2 SQIVND (reference sequence). The CDR3 has 14 residues. The V gene lost 6 bases and the J gene lost 2 bases, with 10 bases spanning the gap. In DNA, the CDR3 is TGTGCCAGTAGGCCGTCCGGGACTAATGAAAAACTGTTTTTT. It codes for CASRPSGTNEKLFF.

The V and J genes are TRBV7-8 and TRBJ1-1; tentative D call: TRBD1 (5 bases). Germline V gene lookup returns CDR1 SGHVS and CDR2 FQNEAQ. Trimming removed 6 bases from V and 1 base from J, with 9 bases in between. The CDR3 is 13 residues long. The CDR3, as DNA: TGTGCCAGCAGTTCCGACAGGAACACTGAAGCTTTCTTT. Its translation: CASSSDRNTEAFF.